These 20 T cell receptor beta chains came from one sample sequenced in a study of blood T cell repertoires in COVID-19 (dated by TCRdb to 2020 to 2022). Preparation of the library involved the immunoSEQ multiplex PCR assay. Drawn from immuneACCESS, this table holds only the in-frame rearrangements with V and J called that TCRdb kept. Clones are partly lost; checked studies trace under half to an unresolved V gene and leave the rest unexplained. The sample profile shows about 100,000 clones; over 75% of them were found once. Of the sample, about 6.9% falls within the top ten clones. Sequencing was carried out using peripheral blood. These receptors all stem from a man under 40 in a cohort sampled during active COVID-19.

CDR3 protein: CASSPPGGAGQPQHF. CDR3 nucleotides: TGTGCCAGTAGCCCTCCGGGGGGGGCAGGTCAGCCCCAGCATTTT. The chain is built from TRBV19 and TRBJ1-5; D might be TRBD1 (6 bases). The germline V gene has CDR1 LNHDA and CDR2 SQIVND (reference sequence). Trimming stripped 6 bases from V and 6 bases from J, with 18 bases between. The CDR3 covers 15 residues.

V is TRBV5-6 and J is TRBJ2-4; possibly TRBD1 for D (8 bases). From germline, CDR1 is SGHDT and CDR2 YYEEEE. The CDR3 loop spans 15 amino acids. Trimming took off 4 bases at V and 7 bases at J, with 18 bases between the two ends. CDR3 region: CASSRLDRGGNIQYF. In DNA, the CDR3 is TGTGCCAGCAGCAGACTCGACAGGGGAGGGAACATTCAGTACTTC.

V and J are TRBV6-5 and TRBJ1-6, with D possibly TRBD1 on 6 matching bases. Trimming removed 6 bases from V and 10 bases from J, with 13 bases in between. The germline CDR1 and CDR2 sequences are MNHEY and SVGAGI. There are 13 residues in the CDR3. Here the CDR3 reads CASSNRERSPLHF. The CDR3 DNA sequence: TGTGCCAGCAGCAACAGGGAGAGGTCACCCCTCCACTTT.

This clone was picked up a small number of times. V and J are TRBV5-1 and TRBJ2-3, with D perhaps TRBD2 (5 bases). Germline V gene sequence: CDR1 SGHRS, CDR2 YFSETQ. Trimming removed 4 bases from V and 0 bases from J, with 12 bases in between. This CDR3 spans 15 amino acids. The CDR3: CASSEDSYSTDTQYF. CDR3 DNA: TGCGCCAGCAGCGAGGACTCCTATAGCACAGATACGCAGTATTTT.

The chain joins TRBV6-1 to TRBJ2-7; the D gene is possibly TRBD1 (5 bases). The germline V and J ends were trimmed by 3 bases and 5 bases, with 11 bases remaining between them. Germline values: CDR1 MNHNS, CDR2 SASEGT. The CDR3 runs 13 residues. The CDR3, as DNA: TGTGCCAGCAGTGACAGGGTTAAGAACGAGCAGTACTTC. Amino acid sequence: CASSDRVKNEQYF.

The chain joins TRBV27 to TRBJ2-1; TRBD2 matches at 8 bases. V gave up 5 bases and J gave up 4 bases; unmatched junction bases: 7. Germline V lookup: CDR1 MNHEY, CDR2 SMNVEV (reference sequence). The CDR3 consists of 15 residues. The CDR3 is CASSGGGGTYNEQFF. The CDR3, as DNA: TGTGCCAGCAGTGGTGGCGGGGGGACTTACAATGAGCAGTTCTTC.

The CDR3 DNA reads as TGTGCCAGTAGTAAAAGAGGACAGGAGGCCGGGGAGCTGTTTTTT. This translates into CASSKRGQEAGELFF. V usage is TRBV19 and J usage is TRBJ2-2; 7 bases align to TRBD1. The CDR3 loop spans 15 amino acids. Trimming removed 4 bases from V and 6 bases from J; junction bases left unmatched: 8. Per germline, CDR1 LNHDA and CDR2 SQIVND (reference sequence).

V usage is TRBV5-1 and J usage is TRBJ1-1; D is uncertain. This CDR3 comprises 13 residues. From germline, CDR1 is SGHRS and CDR2 YFSETQ. V lost 4 bases and J 2 bases, leaving 9 bases between the germline ends. The CDR3 sequence: CASSKVANTEAFF. CDR3 coding DNA: TGCGCCAGCAGCAAAGTAGCTAACACTGAAGCTTTCTTT.

The genes are TRBV2 and TRBJ1-3, with D uncertain. Germline loops: CDR1 SNHLY, CDR2 FYNNEI. Deletions cut 3 bases from V and 7 bases from J, with 10 bases between. This CDR3 comprises 13 residues. CDR3 protein: CASSEVGANTIYF. CDR3 nucleotide sequence: TGTGCCAGCAGTGAGGTGGGAGCCAACACCATATATTTT.

Of note for this clone: Distinct nucleotide sequences in the sample also encode this CDR3. The chain employs TRBV28 and TRBJ1-3; possible D gene TRBD1, 6 bases. Trimming left V 3 bases short and J 2 bases short, with 8 bases between. The CDR3 is 14 residues long. The germline gives CDR1 MDHEN, CDR2 SYDVKM. The CDR3 is CASSFTGTGNTIYF. The CDR3 DNA reads TGTGCCAGCAGTTTCACAGGGACTGGAAACACCATATATTTT. Full variable domain (rest looked up from reference TRBV28 and TRBJ1-3): DVKVTQSSRYLVKRTGEKVFLECVQDMDHENMFWYRQDPGLGLRLIYFSYDVKMKEKGDIPEGYSVSREKKERFSLILESASTNQTSMYLCASSFTGTGNTIYFGEGSWLTVV.

The rearrangement uses TRBV9 and TRBJ2-7; 10 bases line up with TRBD1. The J segment lost 3 bases and the V segment lost 3 bases, leaving 3 bases of the junction unmatched. CDR3 length: 14 residues. Per the germline V gene, CDR1 is SGDLS and CDR2 is YYNGEE. The CDR3 here is CASSEGQGVYEQYF. CDR3 DNA sequence: TGTGCCAGCAGCGAAGGACAGGGGGTCTACGAGCAGTACTTC. Using reference TRBV9 and TRBJ2-7 for the parts outside the CDR3, the full variable domain is DSGVTQTPKHLITATGQRVTLRCSPRSGDLSVYWYQQSLDQGLQFLIQYYNGEERAKGNILERFSAQQFPDLHSELNLSSLELGDSALYFCASSEGQGVYEQYFGPGTRLTVT.

The chain combines TRBV5-1 with TRBJ1-3, with D possibly TRBD1 on 5 matching bases. V lost 0 bases, J lost 2 bases, and 24 bases lay in between. The CDR3 is made up of 20 amino acids. The germline CDR1 and CDR2 sequences are SGHRS and YFSETQ. CDR3 sequence: CASSLARDFSERLAGNTIYF. The DNA for the CDR3 is TGCGCCAGCAGCTTGGCCCGGGACTTTTCGGAGCGGTTGGCTGGAAACACCATATATTTT. Full variable domain (remainder filled in from reference TRBV5-1 and TRBJ1-3): KAGVTQTPRYLIKTRGQQVTLSCSPISGHRSVSWYQQTPGQGLQFLFEYFSETQRNKGNFPGRFSGRQFSNSRSEMNVSTLELGDSALYLCASSLARDFSERLAGNTIYFGEGSWLTVV.

The chain uses TRBV4-3 and TRBJ2-6; TRBD1 matches at 8 bases. V shed 1 base and J 2 bases; nucleotides not matched to a gene: 4. Germline V lookup: CDR1 LGHNA, CDR2 YSLEER. The CDR3 length is 17 residues. CDR3 sequence: CASSQGLQGAGANVLTF. The CDR3 DNA is TGCGCCAGCAGCCAAGGGCTACAGGGGGCTGGGGCCAACGTCCTGACTTTC.

The gene calls are TRBV11-2 and TRBJ2-5, with D unresolved. Germline-derived CDR1 and CDR2 are SGHAT and FQNNGV. There are 16 residues in the CDR3. The V end was cut by 0 bases, the J end by 1 base, with 12 bases between. CDR3 nucleotide sequence: TGTGCCAGCAGCTTAGATCCTTTCCAGATCCAAGAGACCCAGTACTTC. It specifies CASSLDPFQIQETQYF.

This clone was seen only a few times. The chain uses TRBV5-1 and TRBJ2-2; D unresolved. The CDR3 totals 14 residues. With 4 bases removed from V and 0 bases from J, the gap between germline ends came to 7 bases. Germline V gene data show CDR1 as SGHRS and CDR2 as YFSETQ. This CDR3 is CASSPSSNTGELFF. The CDR3 nucleotides read TGCGCCAGCAGCCCCTCTTCGAACACCGGGGAGCTGTTTTTT.

V usage is TRBV19 and J usage is TRBJ1-6; perhaps TRBD1 as D (6 bases). Deletions cut 0 bases from V and 13 bases from J, with 13 bases between. Per the germline V gene, CDR1 is LNHDA and CDR2 is SQIVND (reference sequence). The CDR3 spans 14 residues. CDR3 in DNA: TGTGCCAGTAGTATAGACGGGACATTGCTGCCCCTCCACTTT. As protein: CASSIDGTLLPLHF. The variable domain in full, with the rest retrieved from reference TRBV19 and TRBJ1-6, is DGGITQSPKYLFRKEGQNVTLSCEQNLNHDAMYWYRQDPGQGLRLIYYSQIVNDFQKGDIAEGYSVSREKKESFPLTVTSAQKNPTAFYLCASSIDGTLLPLHFGNGTRLTVT.

The genes are TRBV27 and TRBJ1-5, with a tentative D call TRBD1 (6 bases). Germline V lookup: CDR1 MNHEY, CDR2 SMNVEV (reference sequence). The germline V and J ends were trimmed by 5 bases and 3 bases, with 14 bases remaining between them. This CDR3 region has 15 residues. CDR3 coding DNA: TGTGCCAGCAGTCCATTCCAGGGGTTCAATCAGCCCCAGCATTTT. Its protein product is CASSPFQGFNQPQHF.

V gene TRBV4-3 combines with J gene TRBJ1-5, with 8 bases lining up with TRBD1. Germline assignment: CDR1 LGHNA and CDR2 YSLEER. V was clipped by 0 bases and J by 3 bases; unmatched bases: 7. This CDR3 contains 17 residues. CDR3 in DNA: TGCGCCAGCAGCCAAGAGGCAGGGGGCTGGGACAATCAGCCCCAGCATTTT. It translates to CASSQEAGGWDNQPQHF.

The chain has TRBV7-9 and TRBJ2-1, with 7 nucleotides matching TRBD1. The germline gives CDR1 SEHNR, CDR2 FQNEAQ (reference sequence). The length of the CDR3 is 16 residues. J lost 2 bases, V lost 2 bases, and 6 bases had no gene match. CDR3 DNA: TGTGCCAGCAGCTTATGGCCGGGGACAGCCTACAATGAGCAGTTCTTC. It specifies CASSLWPGTAYNEQFF.

This chain uses TRBV6-2 or TRBV6-3 with TRBJ2-7; D gene unclear. The CDR3 has 12 amino acids. Looked up from germline, CDR1 is MNHEY and CDR2 is SVGEGT. The germline V and J ends were trimmed by 2 bases and 4 bases, with 6 bases remaining between them. The DNA of the CDR3 is TGTGCCAGCAGTTACCCCCTATACGAGCAGTACTTC. It encodes CASSYPLYEQYF.